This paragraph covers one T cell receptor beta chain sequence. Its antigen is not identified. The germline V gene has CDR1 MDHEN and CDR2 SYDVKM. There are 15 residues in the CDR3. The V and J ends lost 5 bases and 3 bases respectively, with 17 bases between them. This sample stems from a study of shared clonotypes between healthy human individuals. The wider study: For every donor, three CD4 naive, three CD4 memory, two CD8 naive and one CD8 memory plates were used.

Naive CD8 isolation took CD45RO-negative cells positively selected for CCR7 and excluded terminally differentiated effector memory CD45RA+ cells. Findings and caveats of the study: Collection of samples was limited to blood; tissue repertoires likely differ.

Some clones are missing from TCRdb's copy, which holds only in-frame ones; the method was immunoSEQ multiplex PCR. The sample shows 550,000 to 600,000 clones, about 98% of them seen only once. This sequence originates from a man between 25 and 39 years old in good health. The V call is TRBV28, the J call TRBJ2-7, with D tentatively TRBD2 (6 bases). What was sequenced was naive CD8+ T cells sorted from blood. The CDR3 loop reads CASSNRDSSNYEQYF. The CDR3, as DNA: TGTGCCAGCAGTAACCGGGACTCCTCGAACTACGAGCAGTACTTC.